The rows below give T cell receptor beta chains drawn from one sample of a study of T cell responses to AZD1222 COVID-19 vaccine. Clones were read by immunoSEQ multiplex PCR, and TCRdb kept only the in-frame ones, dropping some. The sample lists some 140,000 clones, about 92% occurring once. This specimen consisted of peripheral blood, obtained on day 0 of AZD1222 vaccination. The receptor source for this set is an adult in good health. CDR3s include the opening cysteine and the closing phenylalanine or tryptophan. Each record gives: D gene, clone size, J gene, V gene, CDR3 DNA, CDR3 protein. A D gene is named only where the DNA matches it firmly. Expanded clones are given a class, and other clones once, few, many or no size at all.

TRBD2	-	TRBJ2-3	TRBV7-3	TGTGCCAGCAGCTTAAGACCCCAGAGCGGGGGCGGAGATACGCAGTATTTT	CASSLRPQSGGGDTQYF
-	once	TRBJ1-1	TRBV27	TGTGCCAGCGCCCTTAAGGACGACACTGAAGCTTTCTTT	CASALKDDTEAFF
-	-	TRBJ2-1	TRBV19	TGTGCCAGTAGTATAAGCCCGAGCTCCTACAATGAGCAGTTCTTC	CASSISPSSYNEQFF
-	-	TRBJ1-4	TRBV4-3	TGCGCCAGCAGCCAAGAGAGCGGTGAAAAACTGTTTTTT	CASSQESGEKLFF
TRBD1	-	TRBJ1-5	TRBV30	TGTGCCTGGAGTGTGGGCTCTCTTGACAGGGTAGGTCAGCCCCAGCATTTT	CAWSVGSLDRVGQPQHF
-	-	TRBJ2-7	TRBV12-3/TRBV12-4	TGTGCCACCGCGACAGGGAGGGACTACGAGCAGTACTTC	CATATGRDYEQYF
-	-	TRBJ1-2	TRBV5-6	TGTGCCAGCAGCATAGACACCGGAGACACCATTGGCTACACCTTC	CASSIDTGDTIGYTF
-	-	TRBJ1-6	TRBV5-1	TGCGCCAGCAGCTTGACGACAGGACCTAATTCACCCCTCCACTTT	CASSLTTGPNSPLHF
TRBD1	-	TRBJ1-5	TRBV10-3	TGTGCCATCAGTGGACAGGGCAGTCAGCCCCAGCATTTT	CAISGQGSQPQHF
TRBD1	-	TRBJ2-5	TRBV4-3	TGCGCCAGCAGCCAAGATGTCGCCGGGACAGGGGGCTGGTACCAAGAGACCCAGTACTTC	CASSQDVAGTGGWYQETQYF